This is a list of T cell receptor beta chains from one sample in a study of blood T cell repertoires in COVID-19. Data came from immunoSEQ multiplex PCR; TCRdb stores just in-frame clones and leaves some out. The sample has 140,000 or so clones, more than 70% seen once. Sequencing was done on a sample of peripheral blood. These receptor sequences come from a woman aged 45 to 65 with acute or convalescent COVID-19. Each CDR3 is given with its conserved first and last residue. D genes are given only for firm matches. Rows give clone size only sometimes, using once, few, many, or a class for an expanded clone.

clone_size: -; d_call: TRBD2; v_call: TRBV3-1/TRBV3-2; j_call: TRBJ2-1; cdr3_nt: TGTGCCAGCAGCCAAACCGGGTGGGGGGGCAATGAGCAGTTCTTC; cdr3_aa: CASSQTGWGGNEQFF
clone_size: few; d_call: -; v_call: TRBV7-9; j_call: TRBJ2-3; cdr3_nt: TGTGCCAGCAGCTTAGCGTATGGCACAGATACGCAGTATTTT; cdr3_aa: CASSLAYGTDTQYF
clone_size: -; d_call: -; v_call: TRBV19; j_call: TRBJ1-5; cdr3_nt: TGTGCCAGTAGTATAAGAGCTGATAGCAATCAGCCCCAGCATTTT; cdr3_aa: CASSIRADSNQPQHF
clone_size: once; d_call: -; v_call: TRBV18; j_call: TRBJ1-4; cdr3_nt: TGTGCCAGCTCACCAGCAACCCTGGACAAAACAACTAATGAAAAACTGTTTTTT; cdr3_aa: CASSPATLDKTTNEKLFF
clone_size: -; d_call: -; v_call: TRBV18; j_call: TRBJ2-7; cdr3_nt: TGTGCCAGCTCACCTATACCGACAGGTTCCTACGAGCAGTACTTC; cdr3_aa: CASSPIPTGSYEQYF
clone_size: -; d_call: -; v_call: TRBV7-2; j_call: TRBJ2-1; cdr3_nt: TGTGCCAGCAGCTTAGAGGCTAGGAACAATGAGCAGTTCTTC; cdr3_aa: CASSLEARNNEQFF
clone_size: -; d_call: TRBD2; v_call: TRBV6-6; j_call: TRBJ2-7; cdr3_nt: TGTGCCAGCAGCCAACCGGGACTAGCGGGGGACGAGCAGTACTTC; cdr3_aa: CASSQPGLAGDEQYF
clone_size: -; d_call: -; v_call: TRBV15; j_call: TRBJ1-5; cdr3_nt: TGTGCCACCAGCAGAGTCAAAACGGTTAGCAATCAGCCCCAGCATTTT; cdr3_aa: CATSRVKTVSNQPQHF
clone_size: -; d_call: TRBD1; v_call: TRBV2; j_call: TRBJ1-2; cdr3_nt: TGTGCCAGCAGTCAGGGACAGCCATTGAACTATGGCTACACCTTC; cdr3_aa: CASSQGQPLNYGYTF
clone_size: -; d_call: TRBD2; v_call: TRBV7-2; j_call: TRBJ2-3; cdr3_nt: TGTGCCAGCAGCTTAAAGCCCAGGGATCTAGCGGGGGGGCGGGATACGCAGTATTTT; cdr3_aa: CASSLKPRDLAGGRDTQYF
clone_size: -; d_call: -; v_call: TRBV12-3/TRBV12-4; j_call: TRBJ2-5; cdr3_nt: TGTGCCAGCAGTCACCTGGACAGAGTGTCCCAGTACTTC; cdr3_aa: CASSHLDRVSQYF
clone_size: few; d_call: -; v_call: TRBV5-4; j_call: TRBJ1-4; cdr3_nt: TGTGCCAGCGCTTTAGATCAAGCAACTAATGAAAAACTGTTTTTT; cdr3_aa: CASALDQATNEKLFF
clone_size: -; d_call: -; v_call: TRBV9; j_call: TRBJ2-7; cdr3_nt: TGTGCCAGCAGCGTAGACCTGGCAGCCTACGAGCAGTACTTC; cdr3_aa: CASSVDLAAYEQYF
clone_size: -; d_call: TRBD2; v_call: TRBV5-1; j_call: TRBJ2-3; cdr3_nt: TGCGCCAGCAGCTTGGCCGGGGGGGCTAGCCCAGATACGCAGTATTTT; cdr3_aa: CASSLAGGASPDTQYF
clone_size: -; d_call: TRBD1; v_call: TRBV10-3; j_call: TRBJ2-3; cdr3_nt: TGTGCCACCCTCGAGATCGACAGGGAAAGCACAGATACGCAGTATTTT; cdr3_aa: CATLEIDRESTDTQYF
clone_size: -; d_call: -; v_call: TRBV14; j_call: TRBJ2-7; cdr3_nt: TGTGCCAGCAGCTACGAGCCCTCGGAGGGGGCCGTCGAGCAGTACTTC; cdr3_aa: CASSYEPSEGAVEQYF
clone_size: -; d_call: -; v_call: TRBV6-2/TRBV6-3; j_call: TRBJ1-5; cdr3_nt: TGTGCCAGCAGTTTAAGACAGCTTAATCAGCCCCAGCATTTT; cdr3_aa: CASSLRQLNQPQHF
clone_size: -; d_call: -; v_call: TRBV2; j_call: TRBJ1-1; cdr3_nt: TGTGCCAGCTCGTTTGGAGGGTCAGGGAACACTGAAGCTTTCTTT; cdr3_aa: CASSFGGSGNTEAFF
clone_size: -; d_call: TRBD1; v_call: TRBV15; j_call: TRBJ1-5; cdr3_nt: TGTGCCACCAGCAGAGATATGGGACAGGGGGGTCAGCCCCAGCATTTT; cdr3_aa: CATSRDMGQGGQPQHF
clone_size: -; d_call: TRBD1; v_call: TRBV7-6; j_call: TRBJ1-2; cdr3_nt: TGTGCCAGCAGCTTAGGCACAGGGGGCGAATGGGTTGGCTACACCTTC; cdr3_aa: CASSLGTGGEWVGYTF
clone_size: once; d_call: -; v_call: TRBV18; j_call: TRBJ1-1; cdr3_nt: TGTGCCAGCTCACCCTCGACAGAGAACACTGAAGCTTTCTTT; cdr3_aa: CASSPSTENTEAFF
clone_size: -; d_call: TRBD1; v_call: TRBV7-6; j_call: TRBJ1-1; cdr3_nt: TGTGCCAGCAGCTTAGGGGGACAGGGGAACACTGAAGCTTTCTTT; cdr3_aa: CASSLGGQGNTEAFF
clone_size: -; d_call: TRBD1; v_call: TRBV7-2; j_call: TRBJ1-2; cdr3_nt: TGTGCCAGCAGCTTGATCATGACAGGGCGAACTCGAGCTAACTATGGCTACACCTTC; cdr3_aa: CASSLIMTGRTRANYGYTF
clone_size: few; d_call: -; v_call: TRBV6-6; j_call: TRBJ1-5; cdr3_nt: TGTGCCAGCAGTGCGGCGGTTTCTCAGCCCCAGCATTTT; cdr3_aa: CASSAAVSQPQHF
clone_size: -; d_call: TRBD1; v_call: TRBV4-3; j_call: TRBJ1-3; cdr3_nt: TGCGCCAGCAGCCCGGACAGGGCCTCTGGAAACACCATATATTTT; cdr3_aa: CASSPDRASGNTIYF
clone_size: -; d_call: TRBD1; v_call: TRBV19; j_call: TRBJ1-5; cdr3_nt: TGTGCCAGTAGCACGTCGGACAGGGGGTTGGTGTATCAGCCCCAGCATTTT; cdr3_aa: CASSTSDRGLVYQPQHF
clone_size: -; d_call: -; v_call: TRBV5-4; j_call: TRBJ1-1; cdr3_nt: TGTGCCAGCAGCCCGACGGCGGTGATGAACACTGAAGCTTTCTTT; cdr3_aa: CASSPTAVMNTEAFF
clone_size: -; d_call: -; v_call: TRBV6-6; j_call: TRBJ1-5; cdr3_nt: TGTGCCAGCAGCCCAGAGGGGGATAATCAGCCCCAGCATTTT; cdr3_aa: CASSPEGDNQPQHF
clone_size: -; d_call: -; v_call: TRBV5-8; j_call: TRBJ1-5; cdr3_nt: TGTGCCAGCACCCTCCGAGCCGGGGGTATCCGCAATCAGCCCCAGCATTTT; cdr3_aa: CASTLRAGGIRNQPQHF
clone_size: -; d_call: TRBD1; v_call: TRBV30; j_call: TRBJ1-5; cdr3_nt: TGTGCCTGGAGTGCCCTGGACAGGGACAGGGACCCCCAGCATTTT; cdr3_aa: CAWSALDRDRDPQHF
clone_size: -; d_call: -; v_call: TRBV5-1; j_call: TRBJ2-2; cdr3_nt: TGCGCCAGCAGGCTATTTAGTAGCACCGGGGAGCTGTTTTTT; cdr3_aa: CASRLFSSTGELFF
clone_size: -; d_call: -; v_call: TRBV6-1; j_call: TRBJ1-2; cdr3_nt: TGTGCCAGCAGTGAAGCGTCGCCAGACTATGGCTACACCTTC; cdr3_aa: CASSEASPDYGYTF
clone_size: -; d_call: -; v_call: TRBV29-1; j_call: TRBJ1-1; cdr3_nt: TGCAGCGTTGAAGGCAGGGTGGCGAATACTGAAGCTTTCTTT; cdr3_aa: CSVEGRVANTEAFF
clone_size: -; d_call: -; v_call: TRBV7-2; j_call: TRBJ1-5; cdr3_nt: TGTGCCAGCAGCTCCAGGGATCAGCCCCAGCATTTT; cdr3_aa: CASSSRDQPQHF
clone_size: -; d_call: TRBD2; v_call: TRBV9; j_call: TRBJ2-5; cdr3_nt: TGTGCCAGCAGCTCCGGGACTAGCGAACAAGAGACCCAGTACTTC; cdr3_aa: CASSSGTSEQETQYF
clone_size: -; d_call: TRBD1; v_call: TRBV6-5; j_call: TRBJ2-1; cdr3_nt: TGTGCCAGCATTAAGACAGGGGGCGTCTTCAATGAGCAGTTCTTC; cdr3_aa: CASIKTGGVFNEQFF
clone_size: few; d_call: TRBD1; v_call: TRBV9; j_call: TRBJ1-2; cdr3_nt: TGTGCCAGCAGCGTCCAGGGGGACAAGCCTAACTATGGCTACACCTTC; cdr3_aa: CASSVQGDKPNYGYTF
clone_size: once; d_call: -; v_call: TRBV18; j_call: TRBJ1-2; cdr3_nt: TGTGCCAGCTCACCAGACTCAAAGTCGCTTTTCTATGGCTACACCTTC; cdr3_aa: CASSPDSKSLFYGYTF
clone_size: -; d_call: TRBD2; v_call: TRBV4-2; j_call: TRBJ2-5; cdr3_nt: TGTGCCAGCAGCCAACTTGGCCTAGCGGGGGTCTCGAGTGAGACCCAGTACTTC; cdr3_aa: CASSQLGLAGVSSETQYF
clone_size: -; d_call: -; v_call: TRBV6-5; j_call: TRBJ1-1; cdr3_nt: TGTGCCAGCAGTTACTCGCGGGGGTCTGAAGCTTTCTTT; cdr3_aa: CASSYSRGSEAFF
clone_size: once; d_call: -; v_call: TRBV5-1; j_call: TRBJ2-1; cdr3_nt: TGCGCCAGCAGCTTGCAAAACAGGGATGAGCAGTTCTTC; cdr3_aa: CASSLQNRDEQFF
clone_size: -; d_call: -; v_call: TRBV6-1; j_call: TRBJ2-3; cdr3_nt: TGTGCCAGCAGTGATTATTACCACGGCGCGGGGGCTGTTAGCACAGATACGCAGTATTTT; cdr3_aa: CASSDYYHGAGAVSTDTQYF
clone_size: -; d_call: -; v_call: TRBV7-2; j_call: TRBJ1-2; cdr3_nt: TGTGCCAGCAGCCCCCCCCGGGACTCCCGAGGGGCGGGCTACACCTTC; cdr3_aa: CASSPPRDSRGAGYTF
clone_size: -; d_call: -; v_call: TRBV13; j_call: TRBJ1-5; cdr3_nt: TGTGCCAGCAGCTTTCAAGGGGGTGGGTATAGCAATCAGCCCCAGCATTTT; cdr3_aa: CASSFQGGGYSNQPQHF
clone_size: -; d_call: -; v_call: TRBV7-8; j_call: TRBJ1-3; cdr3_nt: TGTGCCAGCAGCTTAGGGGGCCCTGGAAACACCATATATTTT; cdr3_aa: CASSLGGPGNTIYF
clone_size: -; d_call: TRBD1; v_call: TRBV5-1; j_call: TRBJ2-1; cdr3_nt: TGCGCCAGCAGCTTGCGGCAGGGGGCTCCCTACAATGAGCAGTTCTTC; cdr3_aa: CASSLRQGAPYNEQFF
clone_size: once; d_call: -; v_call: TRBV7-9; j_call: TRBJ1-2; cdr3_nt: TGTGCCAGCAGCCCGGACACGAACTATGGCTACACCTTC; cdr3_aa: CASSPDTNYGYTF
clone_size: -; d_call: TRBD1; v_call: TRBV7-9; j_call: TRBJ1-6; cdr3_nt: TGTGCCAGCAGCTTATCCTCCGGACAGGGATCACCCCTCCACTTT; cdr3_aa: CASSLSSGQGSPLHF
clone_size: -; d_call: -; v_call: TRBV9; j_call: TRBJ1-6; cdr3_nt: TGTGCCAGCAGCGTAGAAGGGGATAATTCACCCCTCCACTTT; cdr3_aa: CASSVEGDNSPLHF
clone_size: once; d_call: TRBD1; v_call: TRBV5-6; j_call: TRBJ1-2; cdr3_nt: TGTGCCAGCAGTTACGGGACAGAGATGTCTGGCTACACCTTC; cdr3_aa: CASSYGTEMSGYTF
clone_size: -; d_call: -; v_call: TRBV6-5; j_call: TRBJ2-5; cdr3_nt: TGTGCCAGCAGACGAAACCTCAGGGGGGTAGAGACCCAGTACTTC; cdr3_aa: CASRRNLRGVETQYF